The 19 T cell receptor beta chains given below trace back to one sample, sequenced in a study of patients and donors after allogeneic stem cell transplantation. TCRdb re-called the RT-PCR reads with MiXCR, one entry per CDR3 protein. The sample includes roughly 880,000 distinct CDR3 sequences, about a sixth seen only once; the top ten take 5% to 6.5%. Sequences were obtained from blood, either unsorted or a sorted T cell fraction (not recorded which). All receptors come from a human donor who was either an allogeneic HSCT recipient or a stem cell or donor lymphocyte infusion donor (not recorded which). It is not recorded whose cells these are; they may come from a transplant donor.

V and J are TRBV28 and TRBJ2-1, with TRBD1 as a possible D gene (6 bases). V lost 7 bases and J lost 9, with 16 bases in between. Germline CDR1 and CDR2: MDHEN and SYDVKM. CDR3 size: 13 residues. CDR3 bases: TGTGCCAGCACCCCGGAGCTACAGGGTGAGCAGTTCTTC. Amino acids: CASTPELQGEQFF. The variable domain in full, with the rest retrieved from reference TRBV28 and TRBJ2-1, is DVKVTQSSRYLVKRTGEKVFLECVQDMDHENMFWYRQDPGLGLRLIYFSYDVKMKEKGDIPEGYSVSREKKERFSLILESASTNQTSMYLCASTPELQGEQFFGPGTRLTVL.

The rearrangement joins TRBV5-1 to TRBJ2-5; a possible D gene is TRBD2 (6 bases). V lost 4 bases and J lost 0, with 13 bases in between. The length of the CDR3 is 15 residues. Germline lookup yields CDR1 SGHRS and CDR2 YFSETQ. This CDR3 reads CASSPGLGYQETQYF. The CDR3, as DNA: TGCGCCAGCAGCCCGGGACTCGGGTACCAAGAGACCCAGTACTTC.

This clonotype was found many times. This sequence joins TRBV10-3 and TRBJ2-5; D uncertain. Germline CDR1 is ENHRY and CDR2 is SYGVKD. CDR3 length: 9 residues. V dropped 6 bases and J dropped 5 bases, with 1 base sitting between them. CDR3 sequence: CAISETQYF. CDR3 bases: TGTGCCATCAGCGAGACCCAGTACTTC.

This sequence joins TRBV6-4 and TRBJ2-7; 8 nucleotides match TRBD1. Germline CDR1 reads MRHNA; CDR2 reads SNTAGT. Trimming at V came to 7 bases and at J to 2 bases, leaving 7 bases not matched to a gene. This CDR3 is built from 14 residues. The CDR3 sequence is CASTPGQATYEQYF. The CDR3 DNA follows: TGTGCCAGCACCCCGGGACAGGCTACCTACGAGCAGTACTTC.

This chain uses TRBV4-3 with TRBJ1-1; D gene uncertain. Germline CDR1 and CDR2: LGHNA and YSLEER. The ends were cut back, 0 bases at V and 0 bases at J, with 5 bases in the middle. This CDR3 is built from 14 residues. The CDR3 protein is CASSQEPLNTEAFF. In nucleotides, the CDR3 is TGCGCCAGCAGCCAAGAGCCCTTGAACACTGAAGCTTTCTTT.

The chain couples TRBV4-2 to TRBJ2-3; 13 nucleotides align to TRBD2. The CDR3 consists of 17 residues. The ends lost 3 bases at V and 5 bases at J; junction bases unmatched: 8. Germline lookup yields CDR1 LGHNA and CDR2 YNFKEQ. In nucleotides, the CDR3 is TGTGCCAGCAGCCAGGCCGGGACTAGCGGGAATATAGATACGCAGTATTTT. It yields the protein CASSQAGTSGNIDTQYF.

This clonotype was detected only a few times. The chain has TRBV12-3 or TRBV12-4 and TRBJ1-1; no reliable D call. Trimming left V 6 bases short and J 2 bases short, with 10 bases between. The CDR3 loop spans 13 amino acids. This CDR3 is CASRARANTEAFF. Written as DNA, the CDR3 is TGTGCCAGCAGGGCCCGGGCCAACACTGAAGCTTTCTTT.

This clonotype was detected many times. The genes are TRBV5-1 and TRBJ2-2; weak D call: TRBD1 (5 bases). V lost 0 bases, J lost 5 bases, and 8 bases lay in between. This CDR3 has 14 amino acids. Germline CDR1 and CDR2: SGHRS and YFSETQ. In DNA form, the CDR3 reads TGCGCCAGCAGCTTGGGGTACAGGACCGGGGAGCTGTTTTTT. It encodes CASSLGYRTGELFF.

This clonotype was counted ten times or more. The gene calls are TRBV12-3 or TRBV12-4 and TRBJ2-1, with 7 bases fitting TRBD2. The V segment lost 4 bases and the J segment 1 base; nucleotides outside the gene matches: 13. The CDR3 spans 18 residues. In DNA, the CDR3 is TGTGCCAGCAGTTCCCCCCGAACTAGCGAGTGGTCCTACAATGAGCAGTTCTTC. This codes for CASSSPRTSEWSYNEQFF.

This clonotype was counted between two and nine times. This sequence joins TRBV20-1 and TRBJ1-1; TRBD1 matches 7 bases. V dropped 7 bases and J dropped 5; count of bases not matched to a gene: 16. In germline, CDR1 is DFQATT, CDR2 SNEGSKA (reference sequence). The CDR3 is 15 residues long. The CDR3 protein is CSVTRDSNRFTEAFF. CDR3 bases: TGCAGTGTCACCCGGGACAGCAATCGTTTTACTGAAGCTTTCTTT.

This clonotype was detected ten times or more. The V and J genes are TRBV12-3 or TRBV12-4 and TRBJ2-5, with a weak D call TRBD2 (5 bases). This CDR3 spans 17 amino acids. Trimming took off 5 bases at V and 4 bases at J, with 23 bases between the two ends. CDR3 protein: CASSPSEGDGVGETQYF. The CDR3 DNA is TGTGCCAGCAGTCCTTCGGAAGGAGACGGGGTTGGAGAGACCCAGTACTTC.

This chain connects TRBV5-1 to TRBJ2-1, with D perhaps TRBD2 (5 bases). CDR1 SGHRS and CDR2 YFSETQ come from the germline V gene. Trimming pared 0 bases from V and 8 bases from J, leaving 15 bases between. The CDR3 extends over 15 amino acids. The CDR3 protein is CASSLVGLPWDEQFF. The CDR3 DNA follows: TGCGCCAGCAGCTTGGTAGGACTCCCCTGGGATGAGCAGTTCTTC.

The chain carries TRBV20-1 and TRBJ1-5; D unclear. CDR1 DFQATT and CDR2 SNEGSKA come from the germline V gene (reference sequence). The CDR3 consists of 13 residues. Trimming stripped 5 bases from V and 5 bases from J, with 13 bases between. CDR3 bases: TGCAGTGCTTCGCCACCGGGAGATCAGCCCCAGCATTTT. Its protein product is CSASPPGDQPQHF.

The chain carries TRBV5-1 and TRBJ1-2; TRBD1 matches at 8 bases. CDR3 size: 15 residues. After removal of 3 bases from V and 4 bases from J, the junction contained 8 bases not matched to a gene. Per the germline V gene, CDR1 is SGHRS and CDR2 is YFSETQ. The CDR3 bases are TGCGCCAGCAGCTCCTTCCAGGGGGCCGGCTATGGCTACACCTTC. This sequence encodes CASSSFQGAGYGYTF.

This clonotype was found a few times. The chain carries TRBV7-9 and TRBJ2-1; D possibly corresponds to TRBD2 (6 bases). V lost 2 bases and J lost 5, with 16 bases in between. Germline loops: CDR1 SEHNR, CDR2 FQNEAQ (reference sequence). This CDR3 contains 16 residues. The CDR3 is CASSLNPGRGNNEQFF. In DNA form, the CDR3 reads TGTGCCAGCAGCTTAAATCCGGGACGGGGGAACAATGAGCAGTTCTTC. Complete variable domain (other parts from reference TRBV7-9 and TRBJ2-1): DTGVSQNPRHKITKRGQNVTFRCDPISEHNRLYWYRQTLGQGPEFLTYFQNEAQLEKSRLLSDRFSAERPKGSFSTLEIQRTEQGDSAMYLCASSLNPGRGNNEQFFGPGTRLTVL.

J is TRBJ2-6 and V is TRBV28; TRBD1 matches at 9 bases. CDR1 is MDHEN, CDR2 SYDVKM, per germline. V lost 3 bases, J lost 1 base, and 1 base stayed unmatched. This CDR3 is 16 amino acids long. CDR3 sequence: CASSFDRGSGANVLTF. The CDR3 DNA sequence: TGTGCCAGCAGTTTTGACAGGGGGTCTGGGGCCAACGTCCTGACTTTC. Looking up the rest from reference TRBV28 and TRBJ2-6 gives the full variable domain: DVKVTQSSRYLVKRTGEKVFLECVQDMDHENMFWYRQDPGLGLRLIYFSYDVKMKEKGDIPEGYSVSREKKERFSLILESASTNQTSMYLCASSFDRGSGANVLTFGAGSRLTVL.

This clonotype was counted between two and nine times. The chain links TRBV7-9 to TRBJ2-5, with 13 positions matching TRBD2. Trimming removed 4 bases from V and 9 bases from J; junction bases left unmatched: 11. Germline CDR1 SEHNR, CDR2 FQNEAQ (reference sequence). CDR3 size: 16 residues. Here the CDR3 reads CASSSRTSGRLGSQYF. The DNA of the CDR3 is TGTGCCAGCAGCTCAAGGACTAGCGGGAGATTAGGGTCCCAGTACTTC. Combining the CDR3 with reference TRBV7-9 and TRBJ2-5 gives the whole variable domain DTGVSQNPRHKITKRGQNVTFRCDPISEHNRLYWYRQTLGQGPEFLTYFQNEAQLEKSRLLSDRFSAERPKGSFSTLEIQRTEQGDSAMYLCASSSRTSGRLGSQYFGPGTRLLVL.

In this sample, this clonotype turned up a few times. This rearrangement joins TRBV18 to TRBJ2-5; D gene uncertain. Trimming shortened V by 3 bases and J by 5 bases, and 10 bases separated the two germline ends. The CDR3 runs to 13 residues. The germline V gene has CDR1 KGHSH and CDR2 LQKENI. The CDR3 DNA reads TGTGCCAGCTCACCGGAACTTAAGGAGACCCAGTACTTC. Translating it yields CASSPELKETQYF.

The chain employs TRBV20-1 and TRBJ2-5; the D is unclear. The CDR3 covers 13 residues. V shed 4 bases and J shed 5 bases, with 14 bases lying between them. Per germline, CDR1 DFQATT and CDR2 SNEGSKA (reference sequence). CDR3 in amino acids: CSATRRIRETQYF. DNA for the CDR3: TGCAGTGCTACCCGACGGATTCGGGAGACCCAGTACTTC.